Listed below are T cell receptor beta chains from one sample, sequenced in a study of cytomegalovirus exposure and HLA in healthy donors. The protocol was immunoSEQ multiplex PCR, while the TCRdb copy is restricted to in-frame clones and leaves out a portion. The sample lists around 140,000 clones; around 86% were seen once. The sequenced material came from PBMCs. These receptors were taken from a woman in her forties or fifties in good health and CMV-seropositive. Each CDR3 is given with its conserved first and last residue. The order of the fields is D gene, CDR3 length, V gene, clone size, J gene, CDR3 DNA, CDR3 protein. D genes are given only for firm matches. Expanded clones get a size class; other rows say once, few or many, or leave the size out.

D: NA; length: 11; V: TRBV18; size: NA; J: TRBJ2-5; DNA: TGTGCCAGCTCACCGGACAAAACCCAGTACTTC; CDR3: CASSPDKTQYF
D: NA; length: 14; V: TRBV18; size: few; J: TRBJ1-1; DNA: TGTGCCAGCTCCCCGGGGGGGGCCACCGGTGAAGCTTTCTTT; CDR3: CASSPGGATGEAFF
D: NA; length: 9; V: TRBV29-1; size: few; J: TRBJ1-2; DNA: TGCAGCGTTGACAATGGCTACACCTTC; CDR3: CSVDNGYTF
D: TRBD1; length: 18; V: TRBV12-5; size: NA; J: TRBJ1-5; DNA: TGTGCTAGTGGTTTGGACACTCCCCTCTCGAGGGGGCGTCAGCCCCAGCATTTT; CDR3: CASGLDTPLSRGRQPQHF
D: TRBD1; length: 13; V: TRBV29-1; size: NA; J: TRBJ1-1; DNA: TGCAGCGTTGTTTACGACGGACAGGGAAAAGCTTTCTTT; CDR3: CSVVYDGQGKAFF
D: TRBD1; length: 17; V: TRBV5-1; size: NA; J: TRBJ2-3; DNA: TGCGCCAGCAGCGGTAAGACGACAGGGGTGAACACAGATACGCAGTATTTT; CDR3: CASSGKTTGVNTDTQYF
D: NA; length: 11; V: TRBV6-5; size: NA; J: TRBJ2-7; DNA: TGTGCCACTAGATCGGGTTACGAGCAGTACTTC; CDR3: CATRSGYEQYF
D: NA; length: 14; V: TRBV15; size: NA; J: TRBJ1-3; DNA: TGTGCCACCAGCAGAGAAGGGGTTGGAAACACCATATATTTT; CDR3: CATSREGVGNTIYF
D: NA; length: 14; V: TRBV28; size: NA; J: TRBJ2-1; DNA: TGTGCCAGCCGCTCACAGGGACCCTACAATGAGCAGTTCTTC; CDR3: CASRSQGPYNEQFF
D: TRBD1; length: 15; V: TRBV4-3; size: NA; J: TRBJ1-5; DNA: TGCGCCAGCAGTCCGACAGGGGGTGGGGATCAGCCCCAGCATTTT; CDR3: CASSPTGGGDQPQHF
D: NA; length: 13; V: TRBV30; size: NA; J: TRBJ1-6; DNA: TGTGCCTGGAAAAGGCAGGGAGGTTCACCCCTCCACTTT; CDR3: CAWKRQGGSPLHF
D: TRBD1; length: 14; V: TRBV28; size: NA; J: TRBJ2-7; DNA: TGTGCCAGCAGTATTACAGGGGAATATGGGGAGCAGTACTTC; CDR3: CASSITGEYGEQYF
D: TRBD2; length: 16; V: TRBV9; size: NA; J: TRBJ2-1; DNA: TGTGCCAGCAGCCCTATAACTAGCGGGAGACAAAGTGAGCAGTTCTTC; CDR3: CASSPITSGRQSEQFF
D: NA; length: 13; V: TRBV28; size: NA; J: TRBJ1-2; DNA: TGTGCCAGCAGTTTGGCAGGGCCCTATGGCTACACCTTC; CDR3: CASSLAGPYGYTF
D: TRBD2; length: 16; V: TRBV27; size: NA; J: TRBJ2-4; DNA: TGTGCCAGCAGTCCCCGACTAGCGGGGAGATTAAACATTCAGTACTTC; CDR3: CASSPRLAGRLNIQYF
D: NA; length: 14; V: TRBV7-9; size: NA; J: TRBJ1-2; DNA: TGTGCCAGCAGCTTAGGGGGCGCTGAGTATGGCTACACCTTC; CDR3: CASSLGGAEYGYTF
D: NA; length: 14; V: TRBV4-1; size: NA; J: TRBJ1-2; DNA: TGCGCCAGCAGCCAAGGTAGCGGCGCCTATGGCTACACCTTC; CDR3: CASSQGSGAYGYTF
D: NA; length: 12; V: TRBV25-1; size: NA; J: TRBJ2-3; DNA: TGTGCCTCCACTCCCGGGGGAGATACGCAGTATTTT; CDR3: CASTPGGDTQYF
D: NA; length: 15; V: TRBV11-2; size: NA; J: TRBJ1-2; DNA: TGTGCCAGCAGCTTAATGAGAAGGGGGTTAGAGGGCTACACCTTC; CDR3: CASSLMRRGLEGYTF
D: NA; length: 14; V: TRBV28; size: once; J: TRBJ1-5; DNA: TGTGCCAGCAGTGTACGGGTCTACAATCAGCCCCAGCATTTT; CDR3: CASSVRVYNQPQHF
D: NA; length: 13; V: TRBV5-5; size: once; J: TRBJ1-1; DNA: TGTGCCAGCAGCCCATCAGGGTACACTGAAGCTTTCTTT; CDR3: CASSPSGYTEAFF
D: TRBD1; length: 15; V: TRBV25-1; size: NA; J: TRBJ2-5; DNA: TGTGCCAGCAGTGAGGGGACAGGGCCTCAAGAGACCCAGTACTTC; CDR3: CASSEGTGPQETQYF
D: TRBD2; length: 17; V: TRBV7-3; size: NA; J: TRBJ2-2; DNA: TGTGCCAGCAGCTTAACGAGGGGTAGCGGGGACACCGGGGAGCTGTTTTTT; CDR3: CASSLTRGSGDTGELFF
D: TRBD2; length: 14; V: TRBV2; size: NA; J: TRBJ2-7; DNA: TGTGCCAGCAGGACTAGCGGAGGAACCTACGAGCAGTACTTC; CDR3: CASRTSGGTYEQYF
D: NA; length: 15; V: TRBV15; size: NA; J: TRBJ2-4; DNA: TGTGCCACCAGCAGAGATCGCCCCCCTGGCAACATTCAGTACTTC; CDR3: CATSRDRPPGNIQYF
D: TRBD1; length: 13; V: TRBV2; size: NA; J: TRBJ2-1; DNA: TGTGCCAGCAGTGCTCAGGGGGTAGATGAGCAGTTCTTC; CDR3: CASSAQGVDEQFF
D: NA; length: 14; V: TRBV30; size: NA; J: TRBJ1-1; DNA: TGTGCCTGGAGTAGGTCAGGGATGAACACTGAAGCTTTCTTT; CDR3: CAWSRSGMNTEAFF
D: NA; length: 15; V: TRBV28; size: NA; J: TRBJ1-5; DNA: TGTGCCAGCAGTTTATGGGCAGGAGCGGTTCAGCCCCAGCATTTT; CDR3: CASSLWAGAVQPQHF
D: TRBD1; length: 15; V: TRBV11-1; size: few; J: TRBJ2-7; DNA: TGTGCCAGCAGCCTAGAGACAGGGTACTCCTACGAGCAGTACTTC; CDR3: CASSLETGYSYEQYF
D: TRBD2; length: 14; V: TRBV9; size: NA; J: TRBJ2-1; DNA: TGTGCCAGCAGCGTTAGCGGGGGCAACAATGAGCAGTTCTTC; CDR3: CASSVSGGNNEQFF
D: TRBD2; length: 17; V: TRBV5-1; size: once; J: TRBJ2-1; DNA: TGCGCCAGCAGCTTCTCCCAGACTAGCGGGAGCCTTCATGTCCAGTTCTTC; CDR3: CASSFSQTSGSLHVQFF
D: NA; length: 16; V: TRBV5-1; size: NA; J: TRBJ2-3; DNA: TGCGCCAGCAGCTTGGTGAGCGGCAGAGGCACAGATACGCAGTATTTT; CDR3: CASSLVSGRGTDTQYF
D: NA; length: 15; V: TRBV18; size: once; J: TRBJ2-7; DNA: TGTGCCAGCTCACCAAGGGGTAGCGGTAACTACGAGCAGTACTTC; CDR3: CASSPRGSGNYEQYF
D: NA; length: 15; V: TRBV7-9; size: NA; J: TRBJ1-1; DNA: TGTGCCAGCAGCTTTTCTGGCCAGGGGAGAACTGAAGCTTTCTTT; CDR3: CASSFSGQGRTEAFF
D: TRBD2; length: 14; V: TRBV19; size: NA; J: TRBJ2-3; DNA: TGTGCCAGGAGCCCGGGGGGGGGTAAGGATACGCAGTATTTT; CDR3: CARSPGGGKDTQYF
D: TRBD2; length: 15; V: TRBV5-4; size: once; J: TRBJ2-7; DNA: TGTGCCAGCAGCTCAACAAACGCGGGGGGCTACGAGCAGTACTTC; CDR3: CASSSTNAGGYEQYF
D: NA; length: 11; V: TRBV30; size: NA; J: TRBJ1-4; DNA: TGTGCCTGGAGTACACGTGAAAAACTGTTTTTT; CDR3: CAWSTREKLFF
D: TRBD1; length: 14; V: TRBV2; size: once; J: TRBJ1-5; DNA: TGTGCCAGCAGAGGGACAGGAAGCAATCAGCCCCAGCATTTT; CDR3: CASRGTGSNQPQHF
D: TRBD1; length: 14; V: TRBV2; size: few; J: TRBJ1-2; DNA: TGTGCCTCCTCGGGGGACAGTTCCTTCTATGGCTACACCTTC; CDR3: CASSGDSSFYGYTF
D: TRBD1; length: 15; V: TRBV30; size: NA; J: TRBJ1-2; DNA: TGTGCCTGGAAACTCCGGGACAGGGGGCGTGGTGGCTACACCTTC; CDR3: CAWKLRDRGRGGYTF
D: NA; length: 15; V: TRBV19; size: NA; J: TRBJ1-4; DNA: TGTGCCAGTAGAAAACCAGGGGCAACTAATGAAAAACTGTTTTTT; CDR3: CASRKPGATNEKLFF
D: NA; length: 16; V: TRBV19; size: NA; J: TRBJ1-5; DNA: TGTGCCAGTAGTATCGGAAGGGACTATAGCAATCAGCCCCAGCATTTT; CDR3: CASSIGRDYSNQPQHF
D: NA; length: 16; V: TRBV6-6; size: NA; J: TRBJ1-1; DNA: TGTGCCAGCAGTTACTCTCCGCAGGGAATGAACACTGAAGCTTTCTTT; CDR3: CASSYSPQGMNTEAFF
D: TRBD1; length: 17; V: TRBV11-1; size: NA; J: TRBJ2-3; DNA: TGTGCCAGCAGCGCAGTCTCCGGGACAGCTTACACAGATACGCAGTATTTT; CDR3: CASSAVSGTAYTDTQYF
D: TRBD2; length: 16; V: TRBV27; size: NA; J: TRBJ2-1; DNA: TGTGCCAGCAGTTTGAGGGTAGCGGGCGATCACAATGAGCAGTTCTTC; CDR3: CASSLRVAGDHNEQFF
D: NA; length: 14; V: TRBV7-8; size: NA; J: TRBJ1-5; DNA: TGTGCCAGCAGCTACCGGGACACTCATCAGCCCCAGCATTTT; CDR3: CASSYRDTHQPQHF
D: NA; length: 17; V: TRBV5-1; size: once; J: TRBJ2-3; DNA: TGCGCCAGCAGCTTGGCCATCGTCAGGGCAGGCGCAGATACGCAGTATTTT; CDR3: CASSLAIVRAGADTQYF
D: NA; length: 12; V: TRBV19; size: NA; J: TRBJ2-5; DNA: TGTGCCAGTAGAAGTGAGGGTGGGACCCAGTACTTC; CDR3: CASRSEGGTQYF
D: NA; length: 14; V: TRBV7-2; size: NA; J: TRBJ1-1; DNA: TGTGCCAGCAGCTTAGAATCATGGGGGGTTGAAGCTTTCTTT; CDR3: CASSLESWGVEAFF